These 10 T cell receptor beta chains share one sample of origin, sequenced in a study of OX40 agonist ivuxolimab in advanced cancers. The table came from immunoSEQ multiplex PCR; TCRdb's copy has only in-frame clones and leaves some out. The table lists tens of thousands of clones, around 86% of them singletons, with 0.68% in the top ten. The specimen was CD4+ or CD8+ T cells sorted from blood, collected in a trial of the OX40 agonist ivuxolimab. The receptors here all came from an adult with an advanced solid tumor such as melanoma, head and neck, liver or kidney cancer.

The V and J genes are TRBV7-9 and TRBJ2-3; TRBD2 agrees at 13 bases. Germline CDR1 and CDR2: SEHNR and FQNEAQ (reference sequence). Germline trimming cut 2 bases from V and 5 bases from J; bases unmatched to any gene: 13. The CDR3 has 19 residues. CDR3 in DNA: TGTGCCAGCAGCTTATTATCGGGACTAGCGGGACAGGGAGGAGATACGCAGTATTTT. It is translated as CASSLLSGLAGQGGDTQYF.

The chain couples TRBV9 to TRBJ2-7; 11 bases are a match to TRBD2. CDR3 length: 15 residues. Trimming at V came to 4 bases and at J to 5 bases, leaving 8 bases not matched to a gene. The V gene's germline CDR1 is SGDLS and CDR2 YYNGEE. CDR3 sequence (DNA): TGTGCCAGCAGCAGTAGCGGGGGGGCTAACCACGAGCAGTACTTC. Amino acid sequence: CASSSSGGANHEQYF.

This clone was observed once. The chain recombines TRBV11-2 with TRBJ2-2; a possible D gene is TRBD1 (5 bases). The CDR3 has 13 residues. Per the germline V gene, CDR1 is SGHAT and CDR2 is FQNNGV. The V end lost 5 bases, the J end lost 2 bases, and 6 bases lay between the germline ends. The CDR3 is CASSTGNTGELFF. DNA for the CDR3: TGTGCCAGCAGCACAGGAAACACCGGGGAGCTGTTTTTT.

V usage is TRBV6-6 and J usage is TRBJ2-7; unclear D gene. Trimming cost V 8 bases and J 7 bases, with 9 bases left between them. This CDR3 is 10 amino acids long. Germline assignment: CDR1 MNHNY and CDR2 SVGAGI (reference sequence). The CDR3 DNA reads as TGTGCCAGCGGAAGGACGGAGCAGTACTTC. Translated, it gives CASGRTEQYF.

This chain connects TRBV5-1 to TRBJ2-4, with TRBD1 identical over 10 bases. The germline V gene has CDR1 SGHRS and CDR2 YFSETQ. The CDR3 runs to 19 residues. Germline trimming cut 0 bases from V and 0 bases from J; bases unmatched to any gene: 9. The CDR3 DNA follows: TGCGCCAGCAGCTTGGCCCCGACAGGGGGCTTAGGAGCCAAAAACATTCAGTACTTC. As protein: CASSLAPTGGLGAKNIQYF.

The CDR3 is CASSRQILQGADYGYTF. The CDR3 nucleotides are TGTGCCAGTAGCCGACAAATTCTACAGGGGGCGGACTATGGCTACACCTTC. V and J are TRBV19 and TRBJ1-2, with TRBD1 matching over 9 bases. The ends lost 6 bases at V and 3 bases at J; junction bases unmatched: 14. Germline V gene sequence: CDR1 LNHDA, CDR2 SQIVND (reference sequence). This CDR3 is built from 17 residues. Drawing the rest from reference TRBV19 and TRBJ1-2, the complete variable domain is DGGITQSPKYLFRKEGQNVTLSCEQNLNHDAMYWYRQDPGQGLRLIYYSQIVNDFQKGDIAEGYSVSREKKESFPLTVTSAQKNPTAFYLCASSRQILQGADYGYTFGSGTRLTVV.

The chain couples TRBV28 to TRBJ2-7; 8 bases fit TRBD2. This CDR3 region has 16 residues. The V gene end was trimmed by 6 bases and the J gene end by 4 bases; junction bases not matched to a gene: 14. The germline CDR1 and CDR2 sequences are MDHEN and SYDVKM. This CDR3 reads CASSPAGQRGIYEQYF. Here the CDR3 DNA reads TGTGCCAGCAGCCCGGCCGGACAGCGGGGGATTTACGAGCAGTACTTC. Combining the CDR3 with reference TRBV28 and TRBJ2-7 gives the whole variable domain DVKVTQSSRYLVKRTGEKVFLECVQDMDHENMFWYRQDPGLGLRLIYFSYDVKMKEKGDIPEGYSVSREKKERFSLILESASTNQTSMYLCASSPAGQRGIYEQYFGPGTRLTVT.

V is TRBV2 and J is TRBJ2-7, with 12 bases that match TRBD2. The V gene end was trimmed by 5 bases and the J gene end by 5 bases; junction bases not matched to a gene: 7. The CDR3 is 15 residues long. From germline, CDR1 is SNHLY and CDR2 FYNNEI. The CDR3 DNA sequence: TGTGCCAGCAGTACCACTAGCGGGAGGAAGAACGAGCAGTACTTC. This codes for CASSTTSGRKNEQYF.

This chain uses TRBV4-3 with TRBJ1-4; D not resolved. The CDR3 totals 16 residues. V was pared by 0 bases and J by 8 bases, with 16 bases between. CDR1 and CDR2 (germline): LGHNA, YSLEER. The CDR3 DNA reads TGCGCCAGCAGCCAAGATTCAAGGTTTGAGGCCGAAAAACTGTTTTTT. Translation gives CASSQDSRFEAEKLFF.

In this sample, this clone turned up once. V is TRBV20-1 and J is TRBJ1-6, with a weak D call TRBD1 (5 bases). This CDR3 is 11 amino acids long. CDR1 DFQATT and CDR2 SNEGSKA come from the germline V gene (reference sequence). V dropped 5 bases and J dropped 14 bases, with 13 bases sitting between them. CDR3 in amino acids: CSAPLAGTLHF. The DNA for the CDR3 is TGCAGTGCTCCCCTGGCAGGGACCCTCCACTTT.